These 13 T cell receptor beta chains originate from one sample sequenced in a study of shared clonotypes between healthy human individuals. Clones were sequenced by immunoSEQ multiplex PCR, and TCRdb holds only the in-frame ones, with some missing. The sample carries about 1.1 million clones, approximately 80% recorded once. The sequencing sample was made of memory CD4+ T cells from PBMCs. Subset reported: CD45RA-negative fraction. The receptors were sampled from a man aged 18 to 30 in good health. Some clones in this sample may be carry-over from other donors' samples.

The chain links TRBV27 to TRBJ2-3, with D uncertain. V dropped 6 bases and J dropped 1 base, with 14 bases sitting between them. Germline CDR1 is MNHEY and CDR2 is SMNVEV (reference sequence). CDR3 length equals 15 residues. The DNA of the CDR3 is TGTGCCAGCAGCTCCCAACCTACGGGCACAGATACGCAGTATTTT. This sequence encodes CASSSQPTGTDTQYF.

Remarks on this clone: At the DNA level, this CDR3 is encoded by other sequences in the same sample as well. The rearrangement uses TRBV18 and TRBJ2-4; D is unresolved. Germline V gene lookup returns CDR1 KGHSH and CDR2 LQKENI. The germline V and J ends were trimmed by 0 bases and 0 bases, with 3 bases remaining between them. This CDR3 spans 14 amino acids. The CDR3 reads CASSPPVAKNIQYF. The CDR3 DNA is TGTGCCAGCTCACCACCGGTAGCCAAAAACATTCAGTACTTC.

This chain joins TRBV5-1 and TRBJ2-3; possible D gene TRBD1, 7 bases. CDR3 length equals 17 residues. The germline V gene encodes CDR1 SGHRS and CDR2 YFSETQ. V was shortened by 4 bases and J by 5 bases, with 23 bases between the two germline ends. CDR3 coding DNA: TGCGCCAGCAGCACAGTCTCTACAGGGGCTAGCGTAGATACGCAGTATTTT. Protein: CASSTVSTGASVDTQYF.

The rearrangement links TRBV2 to TRBJ2-7; 7 nucleotides align to TRBD1. V trimming: 4 bases; J trimming: 7 bases; junction bases outside the gene matches: 1. Germline V gene data show CDR1 as SNHLY and CDR2 as FYNNEI. There are 11 residues in the CDR3. The CDR3 region is CASSVQGEQYF. The CDR3 DNA sequence: TGTGCCAGCAGTGTACAGGGGGAGCAGTACTTC.

The chain links TRBV27 to TRBJ2-1; 9 positions match TRBD2. The V gene end was trimmed by 6 bases and the J gene end by 0 bases; junction bases not matched to a gene: 3. This CDR3 has 15 amino acids. The germline V gene encodes CDR1 MNHEY and CDR2 SMNVEV (reference sequence). As DNA, the CDR3 is TGTGCCAGCAGCCGTAGCGGGAGCTCCTACAATGAGCAGTTCTTC. Translation gives CASSRSGSSYNEQFF.

The chain carries TRBV7-9 and TRBJ2-7; 8 nucleotides agree with TRBD1. This CDR3 is 16 amino acids long. CDR1 is SEHNR, CDR2 FQNEAQ, per germline (reference sequence). V shed 1 base, J shed 5 bases, and the junction held 10 bases outside the gene matches. The CDR3 region is CASSLGRRTGSDEQYF. CDR3 bases: TGTGCCAGCAGCTTAGGGCGGCGGACAGGGTCAGACGAGCAGTACTTC.

The rearrangement links TRBV5-1 to TRBJ1-4; D is unresolved. The V gene's germline CDR1 is SGHRS and CDR2 YFSETQ. This CDR3 has 12 residues. Trimming pared 2 bases from V and 7 bases from J, leaving 6 bases between. As DNA, the CDR3 is TGCGCCAGCAGCTTCGACCTTGAAAAACTGTTTTTT. This translates into CASSFDLEKLFF. Complete variable domain (other parts from reference TRBV5-1 and TRBJ1-4): KAGVTQTPRYLIKTRGQQVTLSCSPISGHRSVSWYQQTPGQGLQFLFEYFSETQRNKGNFPGRFSGRQFSNSRSEMNVSTLELGDSALYLCASSFDLEKLFFGSGTQLSVL.

This chain joins TRBV7-9 and TRBJ2-5; tentatively, D is TRBD2 (5 bases). This CDR3 spans 15 amino acids. Germline CDR1 SEHNR, CDR2 FQNEAQ (reference sequence). Deletions cut 1 base from V and 5 bases from J, with 14 bases between. The CDR3 DNA sequence: TGTGCCAGCAGCTTAGGGGCCCCCGGGGAGGAGACCCAGTACTTC. Its translation is CASSLGAPGEETQYF.

This clone was observed once. The V and J genes are TRBV27 and TRBJ2-5; the match to TRBD2 covers 7 bases. The length of the CDR3 is 14 residues. Germline CDR1 is MNHEY and CDR2 is SMNVEV (reference sequence). Trimming cost V 4 bases and J 7 bases; bases outside gene matches: 9. CDR3 in DNA: TGTGCCAGCAGTTCTTCTCTAGCGGTGGGGACCCAGTACTTC. Translation: CASSSSLAVGTQYF.

There are many counts of this clone. The chain joins TRBV5-1 to TRBJ1-4; D is undetermined. CDR1 and CDR2 from the germline V gene are SGHRS and YFSETQ. V was cut by 4 bases and J by 3 bases, with 13 bases left in between. There are 15 residues in the CDR3. CDR3 DNA sequence: TGCGCCAGCAGCCCTAGTGGAGCTTCTAATGAAAAACTGTTTTTT. Its protein is CASSPSGASNEKLFF.

This clone has more than one count but fewer than ten. The CDR3 sequence: CASSSTLTGVHQPQHF. CDR3 in DNA: TGTGCCAGCAGCTCCACCTTGACAGGGGTCCATCAGCCCCAGCATTTT. This chain connects TRBV5-5 to TRBJ1-5, with 8 positions matching TRBD1. This CDR3 spans 16 amino acids. The V gene end was trimmed by 3 bases and the J gene end by 5 bases; junction bases not matched to a gene: 10. Germline V lookup: CDR1 SGHKS, CDR2 YYEKEE (reference sequence).

The chain employs TRBV27 and TRBJ2-2, with D perhaps being TRBD1 or TRBD2 (5 bases each). V lost 5 bases and J 5 bases, leaving 12 bases between the germline ends. In germline, CDR1 is MNHEY, CDR2 SMNVEV (reference sequence). The CDR3 is 14 amino acids. CDR3: CASSPPWGTGELFF. CDR3 bases: TGTGCCAGCAGTCCCCCATGGGGGACCGGGGAGCTGTTTTTT.

The gene calls are TRBV18 and TRBJ1-5; 8 bases are shared with TRBD1. Germline lookup yields CDR1 KGHSH and CDR2 LQKENI. The CDR3 length is 17 residues. The J segment lost 5 bases and the V segment lost 0 bases, leaving 9 bases of the junction unmatched. CDR3 loop: CASSPPESGRGHQPQHF. CDR3 bases: TGTGCCAGCTCACCACCGGAGAGCGGCAGGGGGCATCAGCCCCAGCATTTT.